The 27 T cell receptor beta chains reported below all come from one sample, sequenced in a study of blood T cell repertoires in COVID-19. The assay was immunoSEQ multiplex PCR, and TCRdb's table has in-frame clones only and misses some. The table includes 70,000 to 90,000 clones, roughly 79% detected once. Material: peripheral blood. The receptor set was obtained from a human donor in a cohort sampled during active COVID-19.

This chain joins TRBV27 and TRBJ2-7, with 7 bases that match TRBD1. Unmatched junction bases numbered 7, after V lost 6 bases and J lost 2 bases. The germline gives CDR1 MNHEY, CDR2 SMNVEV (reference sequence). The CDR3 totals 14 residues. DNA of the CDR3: TGTGCCAGCAGCCCCGGGACAGCAACCTACGAGCAGTACTTC. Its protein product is CASSPGTATYEQYF.

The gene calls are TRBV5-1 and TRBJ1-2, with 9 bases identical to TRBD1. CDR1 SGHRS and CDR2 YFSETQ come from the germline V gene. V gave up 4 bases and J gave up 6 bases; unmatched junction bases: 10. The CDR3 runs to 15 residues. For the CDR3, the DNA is TGCGCCAGCAGCACCCCGGGACAGGGTATGAATGGCTACACCTTC. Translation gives CASSTPGQGMNGYTF.

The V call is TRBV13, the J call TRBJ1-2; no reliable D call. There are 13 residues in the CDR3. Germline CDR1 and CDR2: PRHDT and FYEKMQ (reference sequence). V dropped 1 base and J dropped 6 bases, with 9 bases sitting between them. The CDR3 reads CASSLVGGDGYTF. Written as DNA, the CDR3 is TGTGCCAGCAGCTTAGTGGGAGGCGATGGCTACACCTTC.

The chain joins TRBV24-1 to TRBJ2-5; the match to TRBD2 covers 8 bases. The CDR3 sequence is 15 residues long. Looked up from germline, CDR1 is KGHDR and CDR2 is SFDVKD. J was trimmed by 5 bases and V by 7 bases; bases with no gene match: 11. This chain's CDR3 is CATSRGGETGETQYF. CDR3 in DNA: TGTGCCACCAGCCGGGGGGGGGAGACCGGGGAGACCCAGTACTTC.

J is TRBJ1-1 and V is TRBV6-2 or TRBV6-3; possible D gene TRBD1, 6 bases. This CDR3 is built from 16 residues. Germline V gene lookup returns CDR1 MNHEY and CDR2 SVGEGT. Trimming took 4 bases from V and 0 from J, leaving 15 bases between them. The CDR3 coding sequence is TGTGCCAGCAGTTCACAGGGTCGTGGGGTGAACACTGAAGCTTTCTTT. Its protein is CASSSQGRGVNTEAFF.

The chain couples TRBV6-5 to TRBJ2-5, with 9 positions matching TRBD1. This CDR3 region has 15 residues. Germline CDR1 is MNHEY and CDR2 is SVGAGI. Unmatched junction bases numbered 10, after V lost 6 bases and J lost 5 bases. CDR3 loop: CASSRTGGGLETQYF. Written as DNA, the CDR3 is TGTGCCAGCAGCCGTACAGGGGGCGGGTTGGAGACCCAGTACTTC.

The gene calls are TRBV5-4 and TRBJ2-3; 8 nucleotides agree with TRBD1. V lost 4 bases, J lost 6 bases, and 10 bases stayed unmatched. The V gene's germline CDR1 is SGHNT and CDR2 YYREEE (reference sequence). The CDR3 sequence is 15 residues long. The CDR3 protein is CASSPRSGGGDTQYF. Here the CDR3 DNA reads TGTGCCAGCAGCCCTAGGTCAGGGGGCGGGGATACGCAGTATTTT.

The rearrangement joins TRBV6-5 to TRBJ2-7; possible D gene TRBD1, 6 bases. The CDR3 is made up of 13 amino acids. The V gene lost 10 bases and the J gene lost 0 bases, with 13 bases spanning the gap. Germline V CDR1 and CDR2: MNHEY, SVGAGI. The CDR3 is CATRQVSSYEQYF. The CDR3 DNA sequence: TGTGCCACCCGACAGGTGAGCTCCTACGAGCAGTACTTC.

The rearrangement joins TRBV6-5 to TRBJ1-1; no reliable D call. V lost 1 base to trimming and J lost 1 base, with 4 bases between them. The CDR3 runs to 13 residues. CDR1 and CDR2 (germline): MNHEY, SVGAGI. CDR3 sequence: CASSYLANTEAFF. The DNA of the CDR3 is TGTGCCAGCAGTTACTTGGCGAACACTGAAGCTTTCTTT.

Here the CDR3 reads CASSRTVSYEQYF. CDR3 nucleotides: TGTGCCAGCAGTCGGACAGTATCCTACGAGCAGTACTTC. The rearrangement joins TRBV6-5 to TRBJ2-7, with a tentative D call TRBD1 (6 bases). Trimming stripped 5 bases from V and 1 base from J, with 9 bases between. The CDR3 totals 13 residues. From germline, CDR1 is MNHEY and CDR2 SVGAGI.

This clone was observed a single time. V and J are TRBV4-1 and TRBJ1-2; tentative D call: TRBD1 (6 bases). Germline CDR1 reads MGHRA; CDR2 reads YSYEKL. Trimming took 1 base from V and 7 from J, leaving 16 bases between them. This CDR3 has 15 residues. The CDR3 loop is CASSQAEQGRGGYTF. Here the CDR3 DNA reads TGCGCCAGCAGCCAAGCGGAACAGGGCCGGGGTGGCTACACCTTC.

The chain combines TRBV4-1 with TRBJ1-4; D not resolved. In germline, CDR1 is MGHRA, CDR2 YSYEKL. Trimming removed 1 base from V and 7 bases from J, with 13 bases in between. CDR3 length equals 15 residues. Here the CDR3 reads CASSQVEGSFEKLFF. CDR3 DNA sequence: TGCGCCAGCAGCCAAGTTGAGGGATCGTTTGAAAAACTGTTTTTT.

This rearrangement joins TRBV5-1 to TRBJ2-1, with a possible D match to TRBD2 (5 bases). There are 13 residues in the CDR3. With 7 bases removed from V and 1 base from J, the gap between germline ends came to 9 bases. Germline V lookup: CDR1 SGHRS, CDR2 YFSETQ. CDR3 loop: CASFTRSYNEQFF. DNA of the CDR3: TGCGCCAGCTTTACTAGATCCTACAATGAGCAGTTCTTC.

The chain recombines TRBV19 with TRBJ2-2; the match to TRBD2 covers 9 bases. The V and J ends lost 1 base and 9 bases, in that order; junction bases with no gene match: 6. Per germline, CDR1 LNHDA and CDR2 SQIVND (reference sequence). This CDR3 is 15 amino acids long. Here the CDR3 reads CASSIGLAGVRELFF. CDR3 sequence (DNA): TGTGCCAGTAGTATAGGGTTAGCGGGAGTCCGGGAGCTGTTTTTT.

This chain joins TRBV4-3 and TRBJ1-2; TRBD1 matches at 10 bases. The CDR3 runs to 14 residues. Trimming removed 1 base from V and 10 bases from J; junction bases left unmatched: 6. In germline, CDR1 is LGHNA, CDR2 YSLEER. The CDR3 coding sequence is TGCGCCAGCAGCCAAGTGGGGACAGGGGCTTCCTACACCTTC. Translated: CASSQVGTGASYTF.

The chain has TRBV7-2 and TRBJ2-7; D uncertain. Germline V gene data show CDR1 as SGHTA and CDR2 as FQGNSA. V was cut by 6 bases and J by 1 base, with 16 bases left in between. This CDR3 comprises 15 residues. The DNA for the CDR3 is TGTGCCAGCAGGCCCTTCGCGCTGGAGTCCTACGAGCAGTACTTC. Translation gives CASRPFALESYEQYF. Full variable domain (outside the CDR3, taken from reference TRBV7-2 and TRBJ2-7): GAGVSQSPSNKVTEKGKDVELRCDPISGHTALYWYRQSLGQGLEFLIYFQGNSAPDKSGLPSDRFSAERTGGSVSTLTIQRTQQEDSAVYLCASRPFALESYEQYFGPGTRLTVT.

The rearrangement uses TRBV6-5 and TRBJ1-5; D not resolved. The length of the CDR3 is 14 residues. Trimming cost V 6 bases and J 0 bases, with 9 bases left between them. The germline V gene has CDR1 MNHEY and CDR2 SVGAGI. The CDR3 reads CASRIGLSNQPQHF. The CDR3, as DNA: TGTGCCAGCAGGATAGGACTTAGCAATCAGCCCCAGCATTTT.

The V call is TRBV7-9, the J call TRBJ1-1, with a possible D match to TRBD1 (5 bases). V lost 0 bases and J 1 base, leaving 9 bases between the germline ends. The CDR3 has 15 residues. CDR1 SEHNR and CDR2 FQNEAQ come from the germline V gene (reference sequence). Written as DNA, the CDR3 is TGTGCCAGCAGCTTAGCTGGGGCCCCGAACACTGAAGCTTTCTTT. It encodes CASSLAGAPNTEAFF.

The CDR3 loop is CASSLDSAPEQFF. The CDR3 DNA reads as TGTGCCAGCAGCTTGGATAGCGCCCCTGAGCAGTTCTTC. The V and J genes are TRBV5-6 and TRBJ2-1; D is possibly TRBD2 (5 bases). Trimming removed 0 bases from V and 9 bases from J, with 10 bases in between. Per germline, CDR1 SGHDT and CDR2 YYEEEE. The CDR3 consists of 13 residues.

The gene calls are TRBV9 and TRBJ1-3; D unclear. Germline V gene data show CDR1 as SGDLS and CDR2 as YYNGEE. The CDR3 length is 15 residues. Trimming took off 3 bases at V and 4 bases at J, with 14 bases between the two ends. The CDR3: CASSGLEGTGNTIYF. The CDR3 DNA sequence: TGTGCCAGCAGCGGTCTTGAGGGAACCGGAAACACCATATATTTT.

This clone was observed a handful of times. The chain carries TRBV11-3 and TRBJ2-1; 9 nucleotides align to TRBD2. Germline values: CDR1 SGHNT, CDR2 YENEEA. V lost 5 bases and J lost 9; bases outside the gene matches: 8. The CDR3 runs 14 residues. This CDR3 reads CASSPRGGVIEQFF. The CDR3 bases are TGTGCCAGCAGCCCGCGGGGGGGGGTAATTGAGCAGTTCTTC.

CDR3 residues: CASSQGGGGFHF. The CDR3 nucleotides are TGTGCCAGCAGTCAGGGCGGGGGGGGTTTCCACTTT. V usage is TRBV27 and J usage is TRBJ1-6; the D gene is possibly TRBD1 (5 bases). Germline V gives CDR1 MNHEY, CDR2 SMNVEV (reference sequence). V lost 5 bases to trimming and J lost 17 bases, with 16 bases between them. The CDR3 spans 12 residues.

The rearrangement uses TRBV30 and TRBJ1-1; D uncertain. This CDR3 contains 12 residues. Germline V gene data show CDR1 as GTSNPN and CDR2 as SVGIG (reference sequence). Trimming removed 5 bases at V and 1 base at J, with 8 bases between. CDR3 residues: CAWVPGNTEAFF. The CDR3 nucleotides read TGTGCCTGGGTCCCAGGGAACACTGAAGCTTTCTTT.

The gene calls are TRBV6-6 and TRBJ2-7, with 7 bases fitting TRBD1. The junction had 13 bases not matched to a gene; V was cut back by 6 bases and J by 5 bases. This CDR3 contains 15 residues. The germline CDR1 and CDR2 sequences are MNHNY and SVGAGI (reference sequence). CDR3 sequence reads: CASSHRSTGLDEQYF. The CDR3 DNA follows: TGTGCCAGCAGCCACCGGTCGACAGGGCTCGACGAGCAGTACTTC.

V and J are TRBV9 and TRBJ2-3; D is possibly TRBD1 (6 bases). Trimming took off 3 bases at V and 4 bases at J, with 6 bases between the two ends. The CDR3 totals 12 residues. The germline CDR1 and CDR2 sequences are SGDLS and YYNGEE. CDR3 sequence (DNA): TGTGCCAGCAGCGAGGGGGCAGATACGCAGTATTTT. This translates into CASSEGADTQYF. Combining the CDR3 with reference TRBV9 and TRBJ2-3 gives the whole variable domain DSGVTQTPKHLITATGQRVTLRCSPRSGDLSVYWYQQSLDQGLQFLIQYYNGEERAKGNILERFSAQQFPDLHSELNLSSLELGDSALYFCASSEGADTQYFGPGTRLTVL.

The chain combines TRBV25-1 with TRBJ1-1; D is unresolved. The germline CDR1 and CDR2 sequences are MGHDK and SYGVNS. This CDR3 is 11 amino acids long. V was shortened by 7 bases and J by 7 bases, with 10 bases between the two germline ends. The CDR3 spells CASKSGHEAFF. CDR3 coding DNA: TGTGCCAGCAAATCAGGTCATGAAGCTTTCTTT.

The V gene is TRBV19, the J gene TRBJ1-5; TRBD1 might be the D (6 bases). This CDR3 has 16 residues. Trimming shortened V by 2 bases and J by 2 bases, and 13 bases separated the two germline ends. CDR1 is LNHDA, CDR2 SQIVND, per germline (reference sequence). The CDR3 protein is CASSIPRGAGNQPQHF. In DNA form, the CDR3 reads TGTGCCAGTAGTATACCCCGGGGGGCAGGCAATCAGCCCCAGCATTTT.